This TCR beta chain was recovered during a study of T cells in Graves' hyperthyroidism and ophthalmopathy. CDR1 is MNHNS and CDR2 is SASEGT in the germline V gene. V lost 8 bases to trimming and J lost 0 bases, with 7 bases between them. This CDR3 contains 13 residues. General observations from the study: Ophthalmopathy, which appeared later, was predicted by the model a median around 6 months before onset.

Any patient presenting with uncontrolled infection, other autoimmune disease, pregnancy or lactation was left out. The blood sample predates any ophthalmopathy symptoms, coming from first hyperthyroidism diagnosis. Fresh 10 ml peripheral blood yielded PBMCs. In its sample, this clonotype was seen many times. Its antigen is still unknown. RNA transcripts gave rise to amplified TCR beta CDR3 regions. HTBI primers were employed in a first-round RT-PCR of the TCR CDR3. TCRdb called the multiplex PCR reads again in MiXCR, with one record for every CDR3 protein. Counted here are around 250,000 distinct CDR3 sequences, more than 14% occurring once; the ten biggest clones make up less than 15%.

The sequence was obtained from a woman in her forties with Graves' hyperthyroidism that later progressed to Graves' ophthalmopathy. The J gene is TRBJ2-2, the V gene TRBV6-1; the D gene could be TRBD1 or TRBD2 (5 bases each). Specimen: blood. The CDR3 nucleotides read TGTGCCAGCGGGGGTACGAACACCGGGGAGCTGTTTTTT. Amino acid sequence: CASGGTNTGELFF.